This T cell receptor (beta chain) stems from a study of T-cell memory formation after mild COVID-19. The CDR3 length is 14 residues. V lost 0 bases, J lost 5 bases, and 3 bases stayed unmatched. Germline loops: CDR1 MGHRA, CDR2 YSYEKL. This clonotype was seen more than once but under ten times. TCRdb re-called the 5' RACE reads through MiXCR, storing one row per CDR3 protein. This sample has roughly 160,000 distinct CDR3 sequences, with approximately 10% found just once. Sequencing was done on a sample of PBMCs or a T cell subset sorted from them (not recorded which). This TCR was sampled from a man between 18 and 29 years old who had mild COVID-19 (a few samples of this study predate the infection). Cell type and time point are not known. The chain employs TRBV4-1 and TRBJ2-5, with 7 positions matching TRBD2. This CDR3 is CASSQENGRETQYF. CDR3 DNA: TGCGCCAGCAGCCAAGAGAACGGGAGGGAGACCCAGTACTTC.